This T cell receptor (beta chain) was found in a study of T-cell reconstitution after alpha-beta-depleted transplantation in children. Study findings and constraints: There were reportedly several hundred expanded graft clones from which alpha-beta T cells came about two months after transplant.

Researchers prepared the TCRbeta library using unique molecular identifiers, the study reports. In TCRdb, the PCR reads were re-called with MiXCR into one record per CDR3 protein. The table shows approximately 190,000 distinct CDR3 sequences, with about 8.2% occurring only once. A word on this clonotype: Its antigen is still unknown.

Germline CDR1 and CDR2: DFQATT and SNEGSKA (reference sequence). This CDR3 has 15 residues. V shed 3 bases, J shed 5 bases, and the junction held 8 bases outside the gene matches. The source material was PBMCs, mostly from graft donor cells, sampled 360 days after TCRalphabeta/CD19-depleted stem cell transplant. The genes are TRBV20-1 and TRBJ2-7, with 12 nucleotides matching TRBD2. This clonotype originated in a male patient aged 2-15 years who had a stem cell transplant for acute myeloid leukemia, so the T cells may come from the graft donor. CDR3: CSARGLAGGPHEQYF. The CDR3 DNA is TGCAGTGCTAGGGGCCTAGCGGGAGGGCCCCACGAGCAGTACTTC.